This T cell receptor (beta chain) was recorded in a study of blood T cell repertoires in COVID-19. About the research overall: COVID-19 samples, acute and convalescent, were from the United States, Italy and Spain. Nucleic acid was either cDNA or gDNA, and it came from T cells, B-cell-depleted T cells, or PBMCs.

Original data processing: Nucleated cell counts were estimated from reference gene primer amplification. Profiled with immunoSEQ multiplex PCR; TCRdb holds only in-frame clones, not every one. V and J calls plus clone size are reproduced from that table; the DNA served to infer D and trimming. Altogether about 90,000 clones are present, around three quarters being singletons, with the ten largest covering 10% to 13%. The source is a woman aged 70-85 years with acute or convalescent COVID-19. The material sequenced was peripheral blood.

Written as DNA, the CDR3 is TGTGCCAGCAGCCTGGGACAGGCTGAGCAGTTCTTC. It translates to CASSLGQAEQFF. The V and J genes are TRBV12-3 or TRBV12-4 and TRBJ2-1, with 8 positions matching TRBD1. Losses at the gene ends were 6 bases for V and 9 bases for J; bases not matched to a gene: 4. The CDR3 runs to 12 residues.